The 28 T cell receptor beta chains below all came from one sample that was sequenced in a study of T cells after yellow fever vaccination. In TCRdb, the 5' RACE reads were re-called with MiXCR into one record per CDR3 protein. The table lists 95,000 to 150,000 distinct CDR3 sequences, about 8.2% of them singletons. Specimen: CD8+ T cells sorted from PBMCs, collected on the day of the yellow fever booster vaccination. The source of these receptors is a man aged 18 to 30 who received the YFV17D yellow fever vaccine.

This clonotype was counted only a few times. The genes are TRBV7-9 and TRBJ1-4; no clear D. The germline V gene has CDR1 SEHNR and CDR2 FQNEAQ (reference sequence). Deletions cut 5 bases from V and 7 bases from J, with 14 bases between. The CDR3 contains 14 residues. The CDR3 nucleotides read TGTGCCAGCAGCGTGGGGTTGTACGGTGAAAAACTGTTTTTT. As protein: CASSVGLYGEKLFF.

This clonotype was counted at least ten times. CDR3 in amino acids: CASYGPSGELFF. In DNA, the CDR3 is TGTGCCAGTTACGGGCCGTCGGGGGAGCTGTTTTTT. The rearrangement uses TRBV10-3 and TRBJ2-2; D unresolved. V lost 10 bases and J lost 8, with 14 bases in between. The CDR3 covers 12 residues. Per germline, CDR1 ENHRY and CDR2 SYGVKD.

The sample holds many counts of this clonotype. The rearrangement joins TRBV6-5 to TRBJ2-6; D perhaps matches TRBD2 (6 bases). The CDR3 runs to 16 residues. Germline CDR1 and CDR2: MNHEY and SVGAGI. Trimming cost V 8 bases and J 0 bases, with 14 bases left between them. This CDR3 is CASHTGGVSGANVLTF. CDR3 nucleotide sequence: TGTGCCAGCCATACCGGCGGGGTCTCTGGGGCCAACGTCCTGACTTTC.

V and J are TRBV7-9 and TRBJ2-3; TRBD1 is a possible D gene (5 bases). Trimming pared 6 bases from V and 2 bases from J, leaving 12 bases between. The CDR3 extends over 14 amino acids. Germline V CDR1 and CDR2: SEHNR, FQNEAQ (reference sequence). The chain's CDR3 is CASSYGRATDTQYF. The CDR3 nucleotides are TGTGCCAGCAGTTATGGCAGGGCCACAGATACGCAGTATTTT. The entire variable domain, with the rest obtained from reference TRBV7-9 and TRBJ2-3, is as follows: DTGVSQNPRHKITKRGQNVTFRCDPISEHNRLYWYRQTLGQGPEFLTYFQNEAQLEKSRLLSDRFSAERPKGSFSTLEIQRTEQGDSAMYLCASSYGRATDTQYFGPGTRLTVL.

This clonotype showed up just a few times. This chain uses TRBV4-1 with TRBJ1-5; D perhaps matches TRBD1 (6 bases). The CDR3 loop spans 15 amino acids. Germline assignment: CDR1 MGHRA and CDR2 YSYEKL. V lost 1 base, J lost 7 bases, and 14 bases lay in between. The CDR3 sequence: CASSQVEGGRQPQHF. DNA of the CDR3: TGCGCCAGCAGCCAAGTCGAGGGGGGAAGGCAGCCCCAGCATTTT.

There are a few counts of this clonotype. The J gene is TRBJ1-5, the V gene TRBV9, with 7 bases aligning to TRBD1. The CDR3 is 14 residues long. CDR1 and CDR2 from the germline V gene are SGDLS and YYNGEE. V lost 7 bases, J lost 7 bases, and 11 bases stayed unmatched. CDR3 sequence: CASGPNRGRQPQHF. Written as DNA, the CDR3 is TGTGCCAGCGGCCCTAACAGGGGAAGACAGCCCCAGCATTTT.

V gene TRBV10-3 combines with J gene TRBJ2-1, with D perhaps matching TRBD1 or TRBD2 (5 bases each). CDR3 length: 15 residues. V lost 3 bases to trimming and J lost 8 bases, with 17 bases between them. Looked up from germline, CDR1 is ENHRY and CDR2 is SYGVKD. The CDR3 region has the DNA TGTGCCATCAGTGACTCAGTTTCCTTGGGGGATGAGCAGTTCTTC. Translated: CAISDSVSLGDEQFF.

This clonotype occurred many times. The gene calls are TRBV4-1 and TRBJ2-7; 9 bases fit TRBD1. V shed 3 bases, J shed 5 bases, and the junction held 8 bases outside the gene matches. The germline V gene has CDR1 MGHRA and CDR2 YSYEKL. The CDR3 has 15 amino acids. CDR3 amino acids: CASSQPGQGYNEQYF. CDR3 DNA sequence: TGCGCCAGCAGCCAGCCGGGACAGGGTTACAACGAGCAGTACTTC.

The CDR3 here is CASSYPAGALTDTQYF. CDR3 DNA: TGCGCCAGCAGCTACCCAGCGGGGGCCCTAACAGATACGCAGTATTTT. The chain couples TRBV5-1 to TRBJ2-3, with 8 bases matching TRBD2. Germline V gene data show CDR1 as SGHRS and CDR2 as YFSETQ. Trimming removed 3 bases from V and 3 bases from J; junction bases left unmatched: 9. The CDR3 has 16 residues.

V and J are TRBV9 and TRBJ2-1, with 7 nucleotides matching TRBD1. Trimming cost V 3 bases and J 3 bases; bases outside gene matches: 3. The CDR3 extends over 14 amino acids. The germline V gene encodes CDR1 SGDLS and CDR2 YYNGEE. The CDR3: CASSAWTGYNEQFF. DNA of the CDR3: TGTGCCAGCAGCGCCTGGACAGGCTACAATGAGCAGTTCTTC.

The rearrangement links TRBV29-1 to TRBJ1-1; a weak D match, TRBD1 (5 bases). The CDR3 consists of 11 residues. Trimming left V 7 bases short and J 7 bases short, with 13 bases between. Germline V CDR1 and CDR2: SQVTM, ANQGSEA. Here the CDR3 DNA reads TGCAGCGCCTGGGACGGAATTGAAGCTTTCTTT. Translated: CSAWDGIEAFF.

This clonotype was seen only a few times. The chain has TRBV19 and TRBJ2-5; 7 bases align to TRBD1. Germline CDR1 LNHDA, CDR2 SQIVND (reference sequence). The CDR3 contains 15 residues. The V gene end was trimmed by 0 bases and the J gene end by 2 bases; junction bases not matched to a gene: 3. CDR3 DNA sequence: TGTGCCAGTAGTATAGAAGGGGACAGACAAGAGACCCAGTACTTC. This gives the protein CASSIEGDRQETQYF.

This clonotype was seen more than once but under ten times. V gene TRBV5-6 combines with J gene TRBJ2-1; TRBD1 aligns across 7 bases. Per the germline V gene, CDR1 is SGHDT and CDR2 is YYEEEE. The ends lost 4 bases at V and 3 bases at J; junction bases unmatched: 7. The CDR3 sequence is 15 residues long. The CDR3 bases are TGTGCCAGCAGCCTGACGGGACAGAACTACAATGAGCAGTTCTTC. Its translation is CASSLTGQNYNEQFF.

The chain has TRBV20-1 and TRBJ1-3; 7 bases are shared with TRBD1. The ends lost 6 bases at V and 9 bases at J; junction bases unmatched: 17. The germline gives CDR1 DFQATT, CDR2 SNEGSKA (reference sequence). This CDR3 spans 15 amino acids. The CDR3 spells CSAQTPRGGFGTIYF. CDR3 coding DNA: TGCAGTGCGCAAACGCCCAGGGGGGGTTTTGGCACCATATATTTT.

V and J are TRBV5-1 and TRBJ1-1, with D possibly TRBD1 on 6 matching bases. Germline V gene data show CDR1 as SGHRS and CDR2 as YFSETQ. The CDR3 loop spans 14 amino acids. Trimming removed 2 bases at V and 6 bases at J, with 14 bases between. The CDR3 loop reads CASSFYRETSEAFF. The CDR3 bases are TGCGCCAGCAGCTTTTACAGGGAAACGTCTGAAGCTTTCTTT.

CDR3 sequence reads: CASSYSDKGLVGYTF. CDR3 sequence (DNA): TGTGCCAGCAGTTACTCGGATAAGGGGCTGGTGGGCTACACCTTC. The chain recombines TRBV6-5 with TRBJ1-2; TRBD1 is a possible D gene (5 bases). Trimming took off 0 bases at V and 8 bases at J, with 16 bases between the two ends. The CDR3 totals 15 residues. Germline CDR1 reads MNHEY; CDR2 reads SVGAGI.

V is TRBV5-1 and J is TRBJ2-2; D is undetermined. The ends were cut back, 9 bases at V and 6 bases at J, with 9 bases in the middle. The germline V gene encodes CDR1 SGHRS and CDR2 YFSETQ. CDR3 size: 11 residues. The CDR3 DNA reads as TGCGCCACCCTAGTTGCCGGGGAGCTGTTTTTT. Its protein product is CATLVAGELFF. The full variable domain, rest sourced from reference TRBV5-1 and TRBJ2-2, is KAGVTQTPRYLIKTRGQQVTLSCSPISGHRSVSWYQQTPGQGLQFLFEYFSETQRNKGNFPGRFSGRQFSNSRSEMNVSTLELGDSALYLCATLVAGELFFGEGSRLTVL.

This chain uses TRBV27 with TRBJ2-7, with D possibly matching TRBD1 (6 bases). V dropped 6 bases and J dropped 5 bases, with 17 bases sitting between them. The CDR3 contains 14 residues. The germline gives CDR1 MNHEY, CDR2 SMNVEV (reference sequence). The CDR3 region has the DNA TGTGCCAGCAGGCTACAGGGCATCGGCGACGAGCAGTACTTC. Translating gives CASRLQGIGDEQYF.

This clonotype was observed a handful of times. This chain joins TRBV12-3 or TRBV12-4 and TRBJ1-6; D uncertain. V was cut by 2 bases and J by 6 bases, with 11 bases left in between. This CDR3 has 15 amino acids. CDR3 sequence: CASSLWSSGNSPLHF. The CDR3 nucleotides are TGTGCCAGCAGTTTATGGAGCTCGGGTAATTCACCCCTCCACTTT.

The chain recombines TRBV7-9 with TRBJ2-3; perhaps TRBD2 as D (5 bases). The CDR3 spans 19 residues. The V gene lost 6 bases and the J gene lost 2 bases, with 27 bases spanning the gap. Per the germline V gene, CDR1 is SEHNR and CDR2 is FQNEAQ (reference sequence). DNA of the CDR3: TGTGCCAGCAGTCCCGAGGATGGGCTTAGGGTAGCGTCCACAGATACGCAGTATTTT. This translates into CASSPEDGLRVASTDTQYF.

The genes are TRBV27 and TRBJ2-3; 11 positions match TRBD1. V dropped 0 bases and J dropped 7; count of bases not matched to a gene: 9. Germline values: CDR1 MNHEY, CDR2 SMNVEV (reference sequence). The CDR3 covers 17 residues. This CDR3 reads CASSLSIPGQGANTQYF. The DNA for the CDR3 is TGTGCCAGCAGTTTATCGATTCCTGGACAGGGGGCGAATACGCAGTATTTT.

This clonotype has a handful of counts. The CDR3: CASSYGGSGETQYF. The CDR3 DNA follows: TGTGCCAGCAGTTACGGGGGCTCGGGGGAGACCCAGTACTTC. The rearrangement joins TRBV6-5 to TRBJ2-5; TRBD1 might be the D (6 bases). From germline, CDR1 is MNHEY and CDR2 SVGAGI. V lost 2 bases, J lost 5 bases, and 12 bases lay in between. This CDR3 has 14 amino acids.

This clonotype was seen only a few times. V is TRBV20-1 and J is TRBJ2-5, with D perhaps matching TRBD2 (6 bases). V was pared by 4 bases and J by 7 bases, with 28 bases between. This CDR3 region has 17 residues. Germline-derived CDR1 and CDR2 are DFQATT and SNEGSKA (reference sequence). The CDR3 region is CSATSQPTGERDMTQYF. CDR3 coding DNA: TGCAGTGCTACTTCACAACCCACGGGGGAGCGAGATATGACCCAGTACTTC.

This clonotype was detected only a few times. The V and J genes are TRBV29-1 and TRBJ2-2; unclear D gene. Trimming pared 0 bases from V and 5 bases from J, leaving 7 bases between. The CDR3 contains 13 residues. Germline CDR1 and CDR2: SQVTM and ANQGSEA. CDR3 DNA: TGCAGCGTTGAAGACCCAGTTACCGGGGAGCTGTTTTTT. Translation gives CSVEDPVTGELFF.

This clonotype has just a few counts. The chain uses TRBV5-6 and TRBJ2-3; perhaps TRBD1 as D (6 bases). The V gene's germline CDR1 is SGHDT and CDR2 YYEEEE. V lost 0 bases to trimming and J lost 2 bases, with 13 bases between them. The CDR3 covers 16 residues. CDR3 amino acids: CASSLAPGALTDTQYF. The CDR3, as DNA: TGTGCCAGCAGCTTGGCCCCAGGGGCCCTCACAGATACGCAGTATTTT. The complete variable domain, with remaining parts taken from reference TRBV5-6 and TRBJ2-3, reads DAGVTQSPTHLIKTRGQQVTLRCSPKSGHDTVSWYQQALGQGPQFIFQYYEEEERQRGNFPDRFSGHQFPNYSSELNVNALLLGDSALYLCASSLAPGALTDTQYFGPGTRLTVL.

The table lists this clonotype with many counts. The chain uses TRBV6-6 and TRBJ1-1; D unresolved. Germline V gives CDR1 MNHNY, CDR2 SVGAGI (reference sequence). CDR3 length: 15 residues. V lost 5 bases to trimming and J lost 0 bases, with 13 bases between them. The CDR3 reads CASSPRTGMNTEAFF. CDR3 nucleotide sequence: TGTGCCAGCAGTCCACGGACTGGGATGAACACTGAAGCTTTCTTT.

This clonotype was found many times. V is TRBV4-3 and J is TRBJ2-7; the match to TRBD1 covers 8 bases. V lost 4 bases, J lost 4 bases, and 6 bases stayed unmatched. CDR3 size: 14 residues. Germline V CDR1 and CDR2: LGHNA, YSLEER. In DNA form, the CDR3 reads TGCGCCAGCAGCCCCGGACAGGGCGGGTACGAGCAGTACTTC. It specifies CASSPGQGGYEQYF.

A few counts support this clonotype. This chain connects TRBV4-3 to TRBJ2-3; 9 bases match TRBD2. Germline V lookup: CDR1 LGHNA, CDR2 YSLEER. There are 17 residues in the CDR3. V was pared by 0 bases and J by 4 bases, with 8 bases of the junction left unmatched. The DNA of the CDR3 is TGCGCCAGCAGCCAAGATGGCGGGGGGGCTGCTTCAGATACGCAGTATTTT. Amino acid sequence: CASSQDGGGAASDTQYF.